Listed below are T cell receptor beta chains from one sample, sequenced in a study of molecular identifiers for immune sequencing clone quantification. Via MiXCR, TCRdb re-called the PCR reads, giving one row per CDR3 protein. The sample has around 40,000 distinct CDR3 sequences; approximately 19% are singletons. The material sequenced was naive CD8+ T cells from blood, with Jurkat cell RNA spiked in. These receptor sequences come from a human donor in good health. Some libraries in this study had Jurkat cell RNA spiked in. The CDR3 runs from the conserved cysteine through the conserved F or W. The D gene is left open where the match is weak. Clone sizes are given selectively: once, few, many, or a class where the clone is expanded.

TRBV3-1	16	TRBD1	many	TRBJ1-2	TGTGCCAGCAGCCAAGCCGGGACAGCAAAAGAAAATGGCTACACCTTC	CASSQAGTAKENGYTF
TRBV29-1	15	TRBD2	NA	TRBJ2-1	TGCAGCGTTGAGACTAGCTCTAGCTCCTACAATGAGCAGCTCTTC	CSVETSSSSYNEQLF
TRBV7-6	13	NA	many	TRBJ2-7	TGTGCCAGCAGCTTAGGCAGGACGTACGAGCAGTACTTC	CASSLGRTYEQYF
TRBV12-3/TRBV12-4	18	TRBD1	NA	TRBJ2-6	TGTGCCAGCAGTTTCTCGGGACAGCCTAGCTCTGGGGCCAACGTCCTGACTTTC	CASSFSGQPSSGANVLTF
TRBV6-5	16	TRBD1	NA	TRBJ2-2	TGTGCCAGCAGTCCCCCGGGACAGGGAGGCCCCGGGGAGCTGTTTTTT	CASSPPGQGGPGELFF
TRBV27	14	NA	many	TRBJ2-7	TGTGCCAGCACCCTGTTGGGCCGCGAAGACGAGCAGTACTTC	CASTLLGREDEQYF
TRBV6-2/TRBV6-3	15	TRBD2	many	TRBJ2-7	TGTGCCAGCAGTTTTTCGACTAGCGGGGGCTACGAGCAGTACTTC	CASSFSTSGGYEQYF
TRBV7-3	15	TRBD2	NA	TRBJ2-1	TGTGCCAGCAGCATAGGAACGGGAGGGCCCCATGAGCAGTTCTTC	CASSIGTGGPHEQFF
TRBV4-3	14	NA	many	TRBJ2-3	TGCGCCAGCAGCCAAGATTCTACCACAGATACGCAGTATTTT	CASSQDSTTDTQYF
TRBV7-2	13	TRBD2	NA	TRBJ2-1	TGTGCCAGCACGCTAGCGGTTTACAATGAGCAGTTCTTC	CASTLAVYNEQFF
TRBV5-1	14	NA	many	TRBJ1-4	TGCGCCAGCAGCTTGGCCGACAGTACCGAAAAACTGTTTTTT	CASSLADSTEKLFF
TRBV28	18	TRBD2	many	TRBJ2-5	TGTGCCACCCTAAACGGACTAGCGGGAGTCCCCCCCCAAGAGACCCAGTACTTC	CATLNGLAGVPPQETQYF
TRBV18	15	NA	many	TRBJ1-1	TGTGCCAGCTCACCACCCGAGGGGCCTACCACTGAAGCTTTCTTT	CASSPPEGPTTEAFF
TRBV19	16	NA	many	TRBJ1-1	TGTGCCAGTACCCCACGCAGGGAGAAGATGGACACTGAAGCTTTCTTT	CASTPRREKMDTEAFF
TRBV6-2/TRBV6-3	13	NA	NA	TRBJ2-1	TGTGCCAGCAGTTACTGGCAGTCCTATGAGCAGTTCTTC	CASSYWQSYEQFF
TRBV4-3	18	TRBD2	many	TRBJ2-1	TGCGCCAGCAGCCAAGGCCTTCCGGGACTAGCGGAGTTCAATGAGCAGTTCTTC	CASSQGLPGLAEFNEQFF
TRBV19	13	TRBD1	many	TRBJ1-5	TGTGCCAGTACAGCAGGGGGGGGTCAGCCCCAGCATTTT	CASTAGGGQPQHF
TRBV9	14	NA	NA	TRBJ2-7	TGTGCCAGCAGCACAGGACAGAGTTTCTACGAGCAGTACTTC	CASSTGQSFYEQYF
TRBV20-1	17	TRBD2	many	TRBJ2-3	TGCAGTGCTAGTGGACTAATGACTAGCGGGAGTGCAGATACGCAGTATTTT	CSASGLMTSGSADTQYF
TRBV4-3	16	NA	many	TRBJ2-1	TGCGCCAGCAGCCAAGATTCACAGGGCACCTACAATGAGCAGTTCTTC	CASSQDSQGTYNEQFF
TRBV7-9	14	NA	NA	TRBJ2-7	TGTGCCAGCAGCCCCCCTCGGGGCAATTGGGAGCAGTACTTC	CASSPPRGNWEQYF
TRBV6-5	11	NA	many	TRBJ2-2	TGTGCCAGCGCCGGGGCCGGGGAGCTGTTTTTT	CASAGAGELFF
TRBV5-6	14	NA	NA	TRBJ2-2	TGTGCCAGCAGACCGGGCCTGAACACCGGGGAGCTGTTTTTT	CASRPGLNTGELFF
TRBV4-1	13	NA	many	TRBJ2-7	TGCGCCAGCAGCCAAGATAAGACCTACGAGCAGTACTTC	CASSQDKTYEQYF
TRBV7-9	15	TRBD1	many	TRBJ2-7	TGTGCCAGCAGCCCGAGGGACAGGAGCGCCTACGAGCAGTACTTC	CASSPRDRSAYEQYF
TRBV29-1	15	TRBD2	few	TRBJ2-1	TGCAGCGTTGAAGAAGCGGGGGGCTCCTACAATGAGCAGTTCTTC	CSVEEAGGSYNEQFF
TRBV7-2	16	TRBD2	many	TRBJ2-7	TGTGCCAGCAGCTTCTCACTAGCGGGCCCCCCCTACGAGCAGTACTTC	CASSFSLAGPPYEQYF
TRBV7-9	15	NA	NA	TRBJ2-7	TGTGCCAGCAGCGTCCGATTAGAATCAGGCTACGAGCAGTACTTC	CASSVRLESGYEQYF
TRBV13	14	NA	NA	TRBJ2-7	TGTGCCAGCAGCTTAGGCACCGGTGCCTACGAGCAGTACTTC	CASSLGTGAYEQYF
TRBV7-2	15	NA	many	TRBJ2-3	TGTGCCAGCAGCTTAGGGGCGGAGAGCACAGATACGCAGTATTTT	CASSLGAESTDTQYF
TRBV4-1	14	TRBD1	many	TRBJ2-2	TGCGCCAGCAGCCAGCAGGGGGCGGCCGGGGAGCTGTTTTTT	CASSQQGAAGELFF
TRBV19	15	NA	many	TRBJ1-5	TGTGCCAGTAGTATCGGGACCGCTAGCAATCAGCCCCAGCATTTT	CASSIGTASNQPQHF
TRBV5-6	16	NA	NA	TRBJ1-5	TGTGCCAGCAGCTTGGTAGAAAAGGATAGCACTCAGCCCCAGCATTTT	CASSLVEKDSTQPQHF
TRBV4-2	16	NA	many	TRBJ1-5	TGTGCCAGCAGCCAAGACGATGGACAGCTCAATCAGCCCCAGCATTTT	CASSQDDGQLNQPQHF
TRBV4-1	15	NA	many	TRBJ2-7	TGCGCCAGCGGAAACAAACAGGGAACAACGTACGAGCAGTACTTC	CASGNKQGTTYEQYF
TRBV6-2/TRBV6-3	11	NA	NA	TRBJ2-7	TGTGCCAGCAGCCGAACCTACGAGCAGTACTTC	CASSRTYEQYF
TRBV6-2/TRBV6-3	16	TRBD2	NA	TRBJ2-1	TGTGCCAGCAGTTACCTAGCGGGAGGGCTATACAATGAGCAGTTCTTC	CASSYLAGGLYNEQFF
TRBV19	16	NA	many	TRBJ1-1	TGTGCCCGTGCATCGGTCGTCGGCAGACTGAACACTGAAGCTTTCTTT	CARASVVGRLNTEAFF
TRBV19	13	NA	few	TRBJ2-1	TGTGCCAGTAACCATGACTCCTACAATGAGCAGTTCTTC	CASNHDSYNEQFF
TRBV2	18	NA	many	TRBJ2-3	TGTGCCAGCAGTGAAGCGCGGTACGTGACGGCTAGCACAGATACGCAGTATTTT	CASSEARYVTASTDTQYF
TRBV19	16	NA	many	TRBJ2-3	TGTGCCAGTAGTTGGGCGGCAGGGTTACTTTCGGATACGCAGTATTTT	CASSWAAGLLSDTQYF
TRBV5-4	15	NA	many	TRBJ2-7	TGTGCCAGCAGCTTGGAGGCTAGTGCGGAATACGAGCAGTACTTC	CASSLEASAEYEQYF
TRBV19	14	TRBD1	NA	TRBJ2-7	TGTGCCGGTAGTACGCAGGGGGCGAGTTACGAGCAGTACTTC	CAGSTQGASYEQYF